These T cell receptor beta chains were read from a single sample in a study of response to subunit inactivated influenza vaccine. TCRdb reprocessed the RT-PCR reads via MiXCR and lists one record per CDR3 protein. This table holds about 190,000 distinct CDR3 sequences, about 15% found once. This specimen consisted of CD8+ T cells sorted from PBMCs, obtained about 5 days after vaccination. These receptors were taken from a man aged 45-60 years who received an inactivated influenza vaccine. Both conserved end residues are part of each CDR3. D genes are given only for firm matches. Where a row states a size, it is once, few, many or the class of an expanded clone; other rows omit it.

clone_size,d_call,j_call,v_call,cdr3_nt,cdr3_aa
NA,TRBD2,TRBJ2-1,TRBV5-1,TGCGCCAGCAGCTTTGAGCCTAGCGGCTCCTACAATGAGCAGTTCTTC,CASSFEPSGSYNEQFF
NA,NA,TRBJ2-3,TRBV4-2,TGTGCCAGCAGCCAAGAGACCTTCCTCACAGATACGCAGTATTTT,CASSQETFLTDTQYF
many,TRBD1,TRBJ2-7,TRBV12-3/TRBV12-4,TGTGCCAGCAACATTGGGACAGGGGAAGTCAACGAGCAGTACTTC,CASNIGTGEVNEQYF
many,NA,TRBJ2-3,TRBV2,TGTGCCAGCAGTGACAGTCTGTATCCCACAGATACGCAGTATTTT,CASSDSLYPTDTQYF
few,NA,TRBJ1-1,TRBV20-1,TGCAGTGCTAGAGGATACATGAACACTGAAGCTTTCTTT,CSARGYMNTEAFF
NA,NA,TRBJ1-2,TRBV12-3/TRBV12-4,TGTGCCAGCGGCGGGGCTGGCTACACCTTC,CASGGAGYTF
few,TRBD2,TRBJ2-2,TRBV28,TGTGCCAGCGAGGGACTAAAATTTAACACCGGGGAGCTGTTTTTT,CASEGLKFNTGELFF
many,NA,TRBJ2-7,TRBV6-5,TGTGCCAGCAGTTACTCAAGCCTGGGGTACGAGCAGTACTTC,CASSYSSLGYEQYF
few,TRBD1,TRBJ1-4,TRBV6-2/TRBV6-3,TGTGCCAGCAGTTACTCGAGGAGACAGGGTGGTGAAAAACTGTTTTTT,CASSYSRRQGGEKLFF
few,NA,TRBJ2-6,TRBV27,TGTGCCAGCAGTTTATCGAGGTGGGGCGTCCTCGGGGCCAACGTCCTGACTTTC,CASSLSRWGVLGANVLTF
NA,TRBD1,TRBJ1-2,TRBV28,TGTGTCAGCAGCCCACCCGGGACAGGGGATGGCTACACCTTC,CVSSPPGTGDGYTF
NA,TRBD2,TRBJ2-7,TRBV6-5,TGTGCCAGCAGTTACACCTCTTGGGGGGGGAGCTCCTACGAGCAGTACTTC,CASSYTSWGGSSYEQYF
few,NA,TRBJ2-5,TRBV6-2/TRBV6-3,TGTGCCAGCAGTTACTTCTCGCCAGTCAGGGAGACCCAGTACTTC,CASSYFSPVRETQYF
few,NA,TRBJ2-2,TRBV20-1,TGCAGTGCTAGACGCGGCTTCGGGGAGCTGTTTTTT,CSARRGFGELFF
many,TRBD1,TRBJ2-7,TRBV5-1,TGCGCCAGCAGCCCATGGGACAGGGGATCCTACGAGCAGTACTTC,CASSPWDRGSYEQYF
NA,NA,TRBJ2-2,TRBV20-1,TGCAGTGCTAGTCTGGGGGCAACGAACACCGGGGAGCTGTTTTTT,CSASLGATNTGELFF
NA,NA,TRBJ2-1,TRBV20-1,TGCAGTGCTAGAGATCAGCGGGCCAATGAGCAGTTCTTC,CSARDQRANEQFF
many,NA,TRBJ2-3,TRBV10-3,TGTGCCATCAGTGTAGAAAGAGGGGATGGCACAGATACGCAGTATTTT,CAISVERGDGTDTQYF
few,TRBD2,TRBJ2-1,TRBV6-6,TGTGCCAGCACCTGGGACTATAACAATGAGCAGTTCTTC,CASTWDYNNEQFF
NA,NA,TRBJ2-3,TRBV30,TGTGCCTGGAGTCCCTACCTCACAGATACGCAGTATTTT,CAWSPYLTDTQYF
few,NA,TRBJ1-2,TRBV5-6,TGTGCCAGCAGCTTCGGGGCCTCCGGCTACACCTTC,CASSFGASGYTF
NA,TRBD1,TRBJ2-1,TRBV9,TGTGCCAGCAGCGTACAGGGGGACCCCTACAATGAGCAGTTCTTC,CASSVQGDPYNEQFF
many,NA,TRBJ2-1,TRBV11-2,TGTGCCAGCAGCTTCAGGGCGGGACCTACCAATGAGCAGTTCTTC,CASSFRAGPTNEQFF
NA,NA,TRBJ2-7,TRBV20-1,TGCAGTGGGGCTAGGGAGGTCGGCTACGAGCAGTACTTC,CSGAREVGYEQYF
few,NA,TRBJ2-7,TRBV27,TGTGCCAGCAGTTCCCGGGATAGAGGGGACTACGAGCAGTACTTC,CASSSRDRGDYEQYF
few,NA,TRBJ2-7,TRBV27,TGTGCCAGCAGTTTATCTTCAGGGGTAGAGCAGTACTTC,CASSLSSGVEQYF
few,NA,TRBJ2-7,TRBV13,TGTGCCAGCAGCTGGATAAACGGCGAGCAGTACTTC,CASSWINGEQYF
few,TRBD1,TRBJ2-3,TRBV5-6,TGTGCCAGCAGCTTGCTTCAAGGGGGCACTAGCACAGATACGCAGTATTTT,CASSLLQGGTSTDTQYF
many,NA,TRBJ1-1,TRBV4-1,TGCGCCAGCAGCCAAGATTCCGGACGGACTGAAGCTTTCTTT,CASSQDSGRTEAFF
many,NA,TRBJ1-1,TRBV11-2,TGTGCCAGCAGCCCACAGTGGGGCCTGGAGGACACTGAAGCTTTCTTT,CASSPQWGLEDTEAFF
NA,NA,TRBJ1-1,TRBV29-1,TGCAGAACCCATCGGGACACTGAAGCTTTCTTT,CRTHRDTEAFF
NA,NA,TRBJ1-2,TRBV2,TGTGCCAGCAGTGAACAGGAGAATTACCCGAGAAGTTATGGCTACACCTTC,CASSEQENYPRSYGYTF
NA,TRBD2,TRBJ2-1,TRBV3-1,TGTGCCAGCAGCCCGGGACTAGCGGGGATTTATGAGCAGTTCTTC,CASSPGLAGIYEQFF
many,NA,TRBJ2-5,TRBV19,TGTGCCAGTAGTATAACCGGGACGGAAGAGACCCAGTACTTC,CASSITGTEETQYF
few,NA,TRBJ2-1,TRBV4-3,TGCGCCAGCAGCCAAGATTCGGACTCCTACAATGAGCAGTTCTTC,CASSQDSDSYNEQFF
many,NA,TRBJ1-5,TRBV5-5,TGTGCCAGCAGCTTGGACCTAGGGAATCAGCCCCAGCATTTT,CASSLDLGNQPQHF
few,TRBD1,TRBJ1-1,TRBV7-2,TGTGCCAGCAGCTTAATTCCAGGGGGCCTAATGAACACTGAAGCTTTCTTT,CASSLIPGGLMNTEAFF
few,NA,TRBJ2-4,TRBV12-3/TRBV12-4,TGTGCCAGCAGTTTATTCAGGGGAAACCCCAAAAACATTCAGTACTTC,CASSLFRGNPKNIQYF
NA,TRBD1,TRBJ2-7,TRBV5-1,TGCGCCAGCAGCATATCCGGGACAGAGATCTACGAGCAGTACTTC,CASSISGTEIYEQYF
NA,NA,TRBJ2-1,TRBV15,TGTGCCACCAGCACGACGACAGGACGAACCTACAATGAGCAGTTCTTC,CATSTTTGRTYNEQFF
few,NA,TRBJ2-3,TRBV12-3/TRBV12-4,TGTGCCAGCAGTTTATGGCGGAACACAGATACGCAGTATTTT,CASSLWRNTDTQYF
NA,NA,TRBJ1-2,TRBV2,TGTGCCAGCACTGTTGGGGGTAACTATGGCTACACCTTC,CASTVGGNYGYTF
few,NA,TRBJ1-1,TRBV4-3,TGCGCCAGCAGCCAAGGTCTTGTACAGCTGAACACTGAAGCTTTCTTT,CASSQGLVQLNTEAFF
few,TRBD2,TRBJ2-5,TRBV6-2/TRBV6-3,TGTGCCAGCAGACGCGGACTAGTTCAAGAGACCCAGTACTTC,CASRRGLVQETQYF
medium-sized,NA,TRBJ2-3,TRBV12-3/TRBV12-4,TGTGCCAGCAGTTCTGACTTACCGGGTACGCAGTATTTT,CASSSDLPGTQYF
few,NA,TRBJ2-7,TRBV7-9,TGTGCCAGCAGCTTAGCGGCCCGCTACGAGCAGTACTTC,CASSLAARYEQYF
NA,TRBD1,TRBJ2-1,TRBV30,TGTGCCTGGAGTGTACTGGATCCCCAAGGACAGGGGCTTAAGCAGTTCTTC,CAWSVLDPQGQGLKQFF
many,NA,TRBJ1-1,TRBV7-9,TGTGCCAGCAGCTTAGCGCGGATGGGGAACACTGAAGCTTTCTTT,CASSLARMGNTEAFF
few,NA,TRBJ2-7,TRBV6-5,TGTGCCAGCAGTTACTCCGGGGGCGGGGCTGAGAAGCAGTACTTC,CASSYSGGGAEKQYF
NA,TRBD1,TRBJ2-7,TRBV29-1,TGCAGCGTTGAAGATCAGGGCCAGGGGGCCTACGAGCAGTACTTC,CSVEDQGQGAYEQYF
many,TRBD2,TRBJ2-1,TRBV15,TGTGCCACCAGCAGCAAGCGGGGTCCTCCGGGGAATGAGCAGTTCTTC,CATSSKRGPPGNEQFF
few,NA,TRBJ2-7,TRBV27,TGTGCCAGCAGGGACCGCGTGGGCTACGAGCAGTACTTC,CASRDRVGYEQYF
few,TRBD1,TRBJ1-1,TRBV29-1,TGCAGCGCGGGGACAGGGCTGCTCACTGAAGCTTTCTTT,CSAGTGLLTEAFF
few,NA,TRBJ1-2,TRBV29-1,TGCAGCGTTGGAGGGGGGGATGACTATGGCTACACCTTC,CSVGGGDDYGYTF
NA,TRBD2,TRBJ2-5,TRBV12-3/TRBV12-4,TGTGCCAGCAGTTTAATCATGGGAGGGGCAAAGACCCAGTACTTC,CASSLIMGGAKTQYF
NA,NA,TRBJ2-7,TRBV3-1,TGTGCCAGCAGCCAGGGGTGGGGTTTGGACGAGCAGTACTTC,CASSQGWGLDEQYF
few,NA,TRBJ1-1,TRBV4-1,TGCGCCAGCAGCCAAGTGGCGGGGCAGGGTTACAGCACTGAAGCTTTCTTT,CASSQVAGQGYSTEAFF